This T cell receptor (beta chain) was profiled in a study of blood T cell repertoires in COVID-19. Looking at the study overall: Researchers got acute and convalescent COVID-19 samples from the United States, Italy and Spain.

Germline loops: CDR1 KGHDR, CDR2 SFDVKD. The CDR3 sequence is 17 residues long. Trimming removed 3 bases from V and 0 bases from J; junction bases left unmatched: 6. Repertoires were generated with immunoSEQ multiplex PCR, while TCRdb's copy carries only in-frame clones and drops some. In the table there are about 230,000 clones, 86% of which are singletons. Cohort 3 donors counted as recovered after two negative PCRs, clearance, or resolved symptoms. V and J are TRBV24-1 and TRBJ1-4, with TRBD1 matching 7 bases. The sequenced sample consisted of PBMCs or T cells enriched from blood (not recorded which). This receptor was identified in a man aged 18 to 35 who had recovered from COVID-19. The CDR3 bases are TGTGCCACCAGTGATCCCCGGACAGGTGCAACTAATGAAAAACTGTTTTTT. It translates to CATSDPRTGATNEKLFF.